The clone carrying this T cell receptor beta chain was found once. The source of the sample is a study of CD8 T cells in Susac syndrome. The germline V gene encodes CDR1 SGHVS and CDR2 FNYEAQ. The CDR3 has 15 amino acids. V was clipped by 5 bases and J by 6 bases, with 19 bases between them. The authors reverse transcribed roughly 0.5 to 1 ug RNA with random hexamers. TCRdb itself ran the immunoSEQ multiplex PCR reads through MiXCR, one entry per CDR3 protein. Seen here are about 180,000 distinct CDR3 sequences, 85% to 95% observed once, and the top ten hold 0.15% to 0.2%. The sequence was collected from a human donor with multiple sclerosis. Sequenced sample: CD8+ T cells from PBMCs. The V and J genes are TRBV7-6 and TRBJ2-5, with D uncertain. This chain's CDR3 is CASSADVSVTKTQYF. The DNA of the CDR3 is TGTGCCAGCAGCGCAGATGTGTCAGTTACAAAGACCCAGTACTTC.